A single sample is the source of the 17 T cell receptor beta chains below, sequenced in a study of blood T cells in healthy people across ages. Sample-barcoded 5' priming and a J-beta primer mix drove a second PCR of about 7 to 11 cycles. Via MiXCR, TCRdb re-called the 5' RACE reads, giving one row per CDR3 protein. Of 1 million or so distinct CDR3 sequences detected, 20% to 25% appear once; the ten largest clones hold around 0.75%. This same sample was also part of a study on T cells of mothers and their children.

Sequenced input: blood. Receptors originate from a girl aged 2-10 years in good health.

V is TRBV4-3 and J is TRBJ1-4, with D hard to call. The CDR3 sequence is 17 residues long. Germline CDR1 LGHNA, CDR2 YSLEER. With 1 base removed from V and 1 base from J, the gap between germline ends came to 13 bases. The CDR3: CASSQAPVSRTNEKLFF. The CDR3 DNA reads TGCGCCAGCAGCCAAGCTCCGGTTAGCAGAACTAATGAAAAACTGTTTTTT.

The chain combines TRBV14 with TRBJ2-5; 8 bases agree with TRBD2. The J call may be incorrect, as the DNA end agrees better with TRBJ2-1. This CDR3 spans 16 amino acids. Germline V gives CDR1 SGHDN, CDR2 FVKESK. The CDR3 protein is CASSQAREGPYNEQFF. The CDR3 nucleotides are TGTGCCAGCAGCCAAGCACGGGAGGGGCCCTACAATGAGCAGTTCTTC.

Notes on this clonotype: The conserved closing phenylalanine or tryptophan is absent in this CDR3, likely reflecting a read error. The chain links TRBV20-1 to TRBJ1-2; 7 bases match TRBD1. The CDR3 covers 14 residues. In germline, CDR1 is DFQATT, CDR2 SNEGSKA (reference sequence). Trimming removed 1 base from V and 1 base from J; junction bases left unmatched: 3. The CDR3 protein is CSARGGDSNYGYTL. The CDR3 nucleotides are TGCAGTGCTAGAGGCGGGGACAGTAACTATGGCTACACCCTC.

This clonotype was recorded only once. The gene calls are TRBV12-3 or TRBV12-4 and TRBJ1-6; D is unresolved. V lost 6 bases and J lost 14, with 20 bases in between. CDR3 size: 14 residues. CDR3 DNA sequence: TGTGCCAGCAGGGAGGAGACCGTTATAAGATCCCTCCACTTT. Translating gives CASREETVIRSLHF.

This clonotype was counted a few times. The junction and the germline gene differ at one end; a read error may be behind it. V is TRBV20-1 and J is TRBJ2-3, with D unresolved. Per germline, CDR1 DFQATT and CDR2 SNEGSKA (reference sequence). This CDR3 has 15 amino acids. The CDR3 region is CSAGDISYGTDTQYF. CDR3 DNA sequence: TGCAGTGCTGGAGACATCAGCTACGGCACAGATACGCAGTATTTT.

The chain links TRBV28 to TRBJ1-2; unclear D gene. CDR1 MDHEN and CDR2 SYDVKM come from the germline V gene. V lost 2 bases and J 1 base, leaving 11 bases between the germline ends. This CDR3 region has 15 residues. CDR3 in amino acids: CASSLVPAVNYGYTF. The CDR3 DNA reads as TGTGCCAGCAGTTTAGTCCCGGCGGTTAACTATGGCTACACCTTC.

A few counts support this clonotype. The V and J genes are TRBV29-1 and TRBJ2-3; D gene ambiguous. Germline values: CDR1 SQVTM, CDR2 ANQGSEA. With 3 bases removed from V and 6 bases from J, the gap between germline ends came to 7 bases. The CDR3 loop spans 11 amino acids. CDR3 loop: CSVEKRDTQYF. The CDR3 bases are TGCAGCGTTGAGAAACGGGATACGCAGTATTTT.

The chain links TRBV28 to TRBJ1-5; D is undetermined. There are 13 residues in the CDR3. V was pared by 4 bases and J by 2 bases, with 6 bases between. The V gene's germline CDR1 is MDHEN and CDR2 SYDVKM. CDR3 in amino acids: CASSSWGNQPQHF. CDR3 sequence (DNA): TGTGCCAGCAGTTCCTGGGGCAATCAGCCCCAGCATTTT. Looking up the rest from reference TRBV28 and TRBJ1-5 gives the full variable domain: DVKVTQSSRYLVKRTGEKVFLECVQDMDHENMFWYRQDPGLGLRLIYFSYDVKMKEKGDIPEGYSVSREKKERFSLILESASTNQTSMYLCASSSWGNQPQHFGDGTRLSIL.

This clonotype was detected only a few times. The V gene is TRBV7-2, the J gene TRBJ2-7, with a tentative D call TRBD1 (7 bases). The CDR3 is 14 residues long. Germline V CDR1 and CDR2: SGHTA, FQGNSA. V shed 1 base and J shed 7 bases, with 14 bases lying between them. CDR3 protein: CASSLGAGGLEQYF. The CDR3 DNA is TGTGCCAGCAGCTTAGGGGCAGGGGGGTTAGAGCAGTACTTC.

Here the CDR3 reads CASSYSGYSSYNEQFF. The CDR3 nucleotides are TGTGCCAGCAGTTATAGCGGGTATAGCTCCTACAATGAGCAGTTCTTC. The chain links TRBV6-2 or TRBV6-3 to TRBJ2-1; 7 bases map to TRBD2. The CDR3 contains 16 residues. Germline values: CDR1 MNHEY, CDR2 SVGEGT. With 3 bases clipped from V and 0 bases from J, the junction kept 5 bases outside the gene matches.

J is TRBJ2-3 and V is TRBV29-1; D might be TRBD1 (6 bases). The V end lost 0 bases, the J end lost 0 bases, and 13 bases lay between the germline ends. This CDR3 spans 16 amino acids. The germline V gene encodes CDR1 SQVTM and CDR2 ANQGSEA. The CDR3 coding sequence is TGCAGCGTTGAAGATGGCGACAGGCCTAGCACAGATACGCAGTATTTT. Its translation: CSVEDGDRPSTDTQYF.

The rearrangement links TRBV27 to TRBJ2-1; TRBD1 matches at 10 bases. With 6 bases clipped from V and 7 bases from J, the junction kept 6 bases outside the gene matches. In germline, CDR1 is MNHEY, CDR2 SMNVEV (reference sequence). The length of the CDR3 is 14 residues. For the CDR3, the DNA is TGTGCCAGCAGCTTCGACAGGGGGCAGAATGAGCAGTTCTTC. Its translation: CASSFDRGQNEQFF.

This chain links TRBV10-3 with TRBJ1-2; 7 positions match TRBD1. V lost 5 bases to trimming and J lost 4 bases; unmatched junction nucleotides: 7. CDR1 and CDR2 (germline): ENHRY, SYGVKD. The CDR3 consists of 14 residues. The CDR3 loop reads CAISRQGGGYGYTF. The CDR3 DNA reads as TGTGCCATCAGTCGACAGGGTGGAGGCTATGGCTACACCTTC.

This clonotype appeared a single time. This sequence joins TRBV6-6 and TRBJ2-7; the match to TRBD2 covers 7 bases. Losses at the gene ends were 7 bases for V and 2 bases for J; bases not matched to a gene: 8. This CDR3 comprises 14 residues. Germline V lookup: CDR1 MNHNY, CDR2 SVGAGI (reference sequence). The CDR3, as DNA: TGTGCCAGCAATACCGCCAGCGGGACCTACGAGCAGTACTTC. Protein product: CASNTASGTYEQYF.

This chain connects TRBV29-1 to TRBJ2-2; D is undetermined. V lost 2 bases to trimming and J lost 5 bases, with 6 bases between them. The CDR3 has 12 residues. The germline V gene encodes CDR1 SQVTM and CDR2 ANQGSEA. CDR3 amino acids: CSVEFGTGELFF. CDR3 nucleotide sequence: TGCAGCGTTGAATTTGGTACCGGGGAGCTGTTTTTT.

The genes are TRBV7-2 and TRBJ1-5; D is uncertain. This CDR3 region has 14 residues. V lost 5 bases to trimming and J lost 0 bases, with 8 bases between them. Germline V gene data show CDR1 as SGHTA and CDR2 as FQGNSA. In nucleotides, the CDR3 is TGTGCCAGCAGCATCGACACTAGCAATCAGCCCCAGCATTTT. Translating it yields CASSIDTSNQPQHF. The whole variable domain, filled in from reference TRBV7-2 and TRBJ1-5, reads GAGVSQSPSNKVTEKGKDVELRCDPISGHTALYWYRQSLGQGLEFLIYFQGNSAPDKSGLPSDRFSAERTGGSVSTLTIQRTQQEDSAVYLCASSIDTSNQPQHFGDGTRLSIL.

The chain carries TRBV4-3 and TRBJ2-7; possibly TRBD2 for D (6 bases). The CDR3 runs 13 residues. V lost 2 bases and J 3 bases, leaving 8 bases between the germline ends. CDR1 is LGHNA, CDR2 YSLEER, per germline. CDR3 coding DNA: TGCGCCAGCAGCCAAAGGAGGGGCTACGAGCAGTACTTC. It yields the protein CASSQRRGYEQYF.